These 20 T cell receptor beta chains were all obtained from the same sample, sequenced in a study of a mutant IDH1 vaccine in newly diagnosed glioma. Antigen specificity for these receptors is unknown. Time point specified: week 11, during vaccination. Topical imiquimod accompanied each vaccine dose, which consisted of 300 ug of mutant IDH1 20-mer peptide. Method: immunoSEQ multiplex PCR; TCRdb's copy keeps in-frame clones and lacks some. This table holds 55,000 to 65,000 clones, 84% found once. The sequences come from PBMCs, collected from a glioma patient whose treatment included an IDH1 peptide vaccine. The receptors were gathered from a man younger than 40 with glioma.

This rearrangement joins TRBV5-1 to TRBJ2-5; TRBD1 might be the D (7 bases). Germline loops: CDR1 SGHRS, CDR2 YFSETQ. With 6 bases removed from V and 5 bases from J, the gap between germline ends came to 20 bases. The CDR3 covers 15 residues. In DNA, the CDR3 is TGCGCCAGCACCGACAAATTGACAGGGAGGGAGACCCAGTACTTC. Protein sequence: CASTDKLTGRETQYF.

V is TRBV6-5 and J is TRBJ2-4; tentatively, D is TRBD2 (5 bases). Germline CDR1 and CDR2: MNHEY and SVGAGI. The CDR3 extends over 15 amino acids. Deletions cut 0 bases from V and 5 bases from J, with 11 bases between. CDR3 loop: CASSYSIGVQNIQYF. CDR3 sequence (DNA): TGTGCCAGCAGTTACTCGATCGGGGTCCAAAACATTCAGTACTTC.

The chain links TRBV6-1 to TRBJ2-3; 12 bases line up with TRBD2. This CDR3 has 16 residues. Germline CDR1 and CDR2: MNHNS and SASEGT. V shed 4 bases, J shed 5 bases, and the junction held 7 bases outside the gene matches. CDR3: CASSGRLAGAVDTQYF. DNA for the CDR3: TGTGCCAGCAGTGGCAGACTAGCGGGAGCCGTAGATACGCAGTATTTT.

V is TRBV6-5 and J is TRBJ1-2; D is unclear. V shed 7 bases and J shed 8 bases, with 23 bases lying between them. Germline V gives CDR1 MNHEY, CDR2 SVGAGI. This CDR3 comprises 15 residues. In DNA, the CDR3 is TGTGCCAGCACCAACAACGTGGACCGCTCCCAAGGCTACACCTTC. Translating it yields CASTNNVDRSQGYTF.

About this clone: An end of the junction does not agree with germline; a read error may underlie this. This rearrangement joins TRBV7-2 to TRBJ2-3; D gene unclear. CDR3 size: 11 residues. CDR1 SGHTA and CDR2 FQGNSA come from the germline V gene. Here the CDR3 DNA reads TGTGCCAGCAGCTTAGTGGATCGGGCCTGGTTT. Encoded protein: CASSLVDRAWF.

This clone was counted a single time. The genes are TRBV7-6 and TRBJ1-4; D unresolved. The germline gives CDR1 SGHVS, CDR2 FNYEAQ. The V end was cut by 5 bases, the J end by 4 bases, with 14 bases between. The CDR3 covers 15 residues. The CDR3, as DNA: TGTGCCAGCAGCCCGGATTACGGGATTAATGAAAAACTGTTTTTT. Translating it yields CASSPDYGINEKLFF.

The rearrangement links TRBV10-2 to TRBJ2-5, with 10 bases matching TRBD2. The trim removed 8 bases at V and 3 bases at J, leaving 6 bases unmatched. The CDR3 is 14 residues long. CDR1 is WSHSY and CDR2 is SAAADI in the germline V gene. CDR3 sequence: CASRLAGGKETQYF. CDR3 nucleotide sequence: TGCGCCAGCCGATTAGCGGGAGGCAAAGAGACCCAGTACTTC.

The genes are TRBV28 and TRBJ2-2, with a tentative D call TRBD1 (5 bases). The CDR3 is made up of 14 amino acids. The germline gives CDR1 MDHEN, CDR2 SYDVKM. V dropped 3 bases and J dropped 3 bases, with 8 bases sitting between them. In DNA form, the CDR3 reads TGTGCCAGCAGTTTTGACAGACACACCGGGGAGCTGTTTTTT. Encoded protein: CASSFDRHTGELFF. The full variable domain, its missing parts supplied by reference TRBV28 and TRBJ2-2, is DVKVTQSSRYLVKRTGEKVFLECVQDMDHENMFWYRQDPGLGLRLIYFSYDVKMKEKGDIPEGYSVSREKKERFSLILESASTNQTSMYLCASSFDRHTGELFFGEGSRLTVL.

This chain uses TRBV5-1 with TRBJ2-6; 7 positions match TRBD1. V was clipped by 3 bases and J by 2 bases; unmatched bases: 11. The germline CDR1 and CDR2 sequences are SGHRS and YFSETQ. The CDR3 spans 18 residues. In DNA, the CDR3 is TGCGCCAGCAGCTCGTTACAAGGGGGCGCAGCTGGGGCCAACGTCCTGACTTTC. Residues: CASSSLQGGAAGANVLTF.

This clone turned up a few times. The chain is built from TRBV28 and TRBJ1-6, with D possibly TRBD1 on 5 matching bases. The CDR3 extends over 16 amino acids. Trimming stripped 4 bases from V and 8 bases from J, with 18 bases between. Germline CDR1 MDHEN, CDR2 SYDVKM. The CDR3 bases are TGTGCCAGCAGTTCTATTCCGGGACGGGCAGATTCACCCCTCCACTTT. This codes for CASSSIPGRADSPLHF.

The chain combines TRBV27 with TRBJ1-5; perhaps TRBD1 as D (6 bases). CDR3 length equals 14 residues. V was clipped by 5 bases and J by 7 bases, with 15 bases between them. Germline values: CDR1 MNHEY, CDR2 SMNVEV (reference sequence). The CDR3 is CASSLTGTKQPQHF. The DNA for the CDR3 is TGTGCCAGCAGTCTCACAGGGACCAAACAGCCCCAGCATTTT.

The chain couples TRBV7-2 to TRBJ2-4; D ambiguous. The ends were cut back, 3 bases at V and 1 base at J, with 10 bases in the middle. Germline V gene data show CDR1 as SGHTA and CDR2 as FQGNSA. The CDR3 consists of 15 residues. CDR3 in amino acids: CASSFSLRAKNIQYF. DNA for the CDR3: TGTGCCAGCAGCTTCTCCCTACGGGCCAAAAACATTCAGTACTTC.

This clone was seen only a few times. The gene calls are TRBV7-9 and TRBJ1-1, with a weak D call TRBD1 (6 bases). The CDR3 is 14 amino acids. Germline V gene lookup returns CDR1 SEHNR and CDR2 FQNEAQ (reference sequence). The ends were cut back, 1 base at V and 4 bases at J, with 10 bases in the middle. The CDR3 loop is CASSLGEGVTEAFF. CDR3 DNA: TGTGCCAGCAGCTTAGGAGAGGGGGTCACTGAAGCTTTCTTT.

The rearrangement joins TRBV7-8 to TRBJ2-1, with D perhaps TRBD2 (5 bases). The CDR3 consists of 17 residues. Trimming removed 5 bases at V and 2 bases at J, with 19 bases between. From germline, CDR1 is SGHVS and CDR2 FQNEAQ. Here the CDR3 DNA reads TGTGCCAGCAGCCTCAGCTTGGTGGGAGCGACCTACAATGAGCAGTTCTTC. Its protein product is CASSLSLVGATYNEQFF.

This chain uses TRBV13 with TRBJ2-1; D remains ambiguous. CDR3 length: 14 residues. Per germline, CDR1 PRHDT and CDR2 FYEKMQ (reference sequence). With 3 bases removed from V and 4 bases from J, the gap between germline ends came to 10 bases. The CDR3 reads CASSLESTYNEQFF. The CDR3 DNA reads TGTGCCAGCAGCTTGGAATCGACTTACAATGAGCAGTTCTTC.

The chain has TRBV15 and TRBJ2-2; 8 positions match TRBD1. The length of the CDR3 is 14 residues. Germline assignment: CDR1 LNHNV and CDR2 YYDKDF (reference sequence). V lost 6 bases, J lost 6 bases, and 6 bases stayed unmatched. CDR3 bases: TGTGCCACCAGACCGACAGGGGCGGCCGGGGAGCTGTTTTTT. Amino acids: CATRPTGAAGELFF.

V is TRBV27 and J is TRBJ2-6; D ambiguous. The germline V gene encodes CDR1 MNHEY and CDR2 SMNVEV (reference sequence). The CDR3 loop spans 15 amino acids. Trimming pared 2 bases from V and 2 bases from J, leaving 7 bases between. CDR3 sequence (DNA): TGTGCCAGCAGTTTAGTGGGTGCTGGGGCCAACGTCCTGACTTTC. Protein sequence: CASSLVGAGANVLTF.

The chain links TRBV23-1 to TRBJ1-2; D is unclear. TRBV23-1 is assigned to the ORF class and has an uncertain function. V was clipped by 4 bases and J by 6 bases, with 12 bases between them. The CDR3 length is 13 residues. The CDR3 region has the DNA TGCGCCAGCAGTCGGCACAACTCCAATGGCTACACCTTC. Translated: CASSRHNSNGYTF.

This clone is a singleton in its sample. The CDR3 here is CASRRRAGPPTDTQYF. The CDR3 DNA follows: TGTGCCAGCAGGAGAAGGGCAGGGCCCCCCACAGATACGCAGTATTTT. The chain carries TRBV2 and TRBJ2-3, with TRBD1 as a possible D gene (5 bases). Germline V CDR1 and CDR2: SNHLY, FYNNEI. The CDR3 is 16 residues long. Trimming took off 6 bases at V and 2 bases at J, with 18 bases between the two ends.

The rearrangement joins TRBV5-1 to TRBJ1-2; 8 bases fit TRBD1. V trimming: 6 bases; J trimming: 8 bases; junction bases outside the gene matches: 9. The V gene's germline CDR1 is SGHRS and CDR2 YFSETQ. The length of the CDR3 is 13 residues. The CDR3 protein is CASNIGQGRGYTF. In DNA form, the CDR3 reads TGCGCCAGCAATATCGGACAGGGACGAGGCTACACCTTC.